These 12 T cell receptor beta chains came from one sample sequenced in a study of blood T cell repertoires in COVID-19. Here immunoSEQ multiplex PCR was the method, and the copy in TCRdb shows in-frame clones only, minus some. The data show roughly 200,000 clones, about 84% seen once. The specimen sequenced was PBMCs or T cells enriched from blood (not recorded which). The receptors were gathered from a man in his forties with acute COVID-19.

This clone was detected only once. V gene TRBV5-1 combines with J gene TRBJ1-2, with D maybe TRBD1 (6 bases). The V and J ends lost 6 bases and 0 bases respectively, with 15 bases between them. The length of the CDR3 is 15 residues. Germline-derived CDR1 and CDR2 are SGHRS and YFSETQ. CDR3 residues: CASTEGGPANYGYTF. Written as DNA, the CDR3 is TGCGCCAGCACCGAAGGGGGTCCCGCTAACTATGGCTACACCTTC.

The V and J genes are TRBV30 and TRBJ1-3, with a weak D call TRBD1 (5 bases). CDR1 and CDR2 from the germline V gene are GTSNPN and SVGIG (reference sequence). The CDR3 spans 12 residues. CDR3 nucleotides: TGTGGCTTGGGACTGGGCGGAAACACCATATATTTT. This codes for CGLGLGGNTIYF.

This clone was seen a handful of times. This CDR3 is CASGGTGLGTQYF. The DNA of the CDR3 is TGTGCCAGCGGGGGGACAGGCCTAGGGACCCAGTACTTC. This chain connects TRBV6-5 to TRBJ2-5, with 8 bases aligning to TRBD1. The CDR3 has 13 amino acids. Germline lookup yields CDR1 MNHEY and CDR2 SVGAGI. V shed 8 bases, J shed 7 bases, and the junction held 9 bases outside the gene matches.

The V call is TRBV18, the J call TRBJ2-7, with D possibly TRBD2 on 6 matching bases. The CDR3 is 14 residues long. V was shortened by 3 bases and J by 6 bases, with 15 bases between the two germline ends. Per germline, CDR1 KGHSH and CDR2 LQKENI. DNA of the CDR3: TGTGCCAGCTCACCCTTGGGGACTTACCGCGAGCAGTACTTC. Its translation is CASSPLGTYREQYF. The full variable domain, rest sourced from reference TRBV18 and TRBJ2-7, is NAGVMQNPRHLVRRRGQEARLRCSPMKGHSHVYWYRQLPEEGLKFMVYLQKENIIDESGMPKERFSAEFPKEGPSILRIQQVVRGDSAAYFCASSPLGTYREQYFGPGTRLTVT.

The rearrangement uses TRBV5-1 and TRBJ1-1; D call uncertain. V lost 4 bases, J lost 6 bases, and 13 bases lay in between. Germline CDR1 SGHRS, CDR2 YFSETQ. This CDR3 comprises 13 residues. The DNA of the CDR3 is TGCGCCAGCAGCGAGGCCCTCGCACCTGAAGCTTTCTTT. It specifies CASSEALAPEAFF.

V usage is TRBV3-1 (or the pseudogene TRBV3-2) and J usage is TRBJ2-5, with TRBD1 matching 8 bases. After removal of 5 bases from V and 5 bases from J, the junction contained 10 bases not matched to a gene. Germline V gives CDR1 LGHDT, CDR2 YNNKEL (reference sequence). CDR3 length: 15 amino acids. The CDR3 DNA sequence: TGTGCCAGCAGCGAAGGGACAGGTGGTTTTGAGACCCAGTACTTC. Its translation: CASSEGTGGFETQYF.

The rearrangement links TRBV19 to TRBJ2-3; 10 bases match TRBD1. The CDR3 runs to 16 residues. The V and J ends lost 6 bases and 4 bases, in that order; junction bases with no gene match: 10. Per the germline V gene, CDR1 is LNHDA and CDR2 is SQIVND (reference sequence). This CDR3 is CASRVSRDRGPDTQYF. The CDR3 DNA is TGTGCCAGTAGGGTATCTCGGGACAGGGGCCCAGATACGCAGTATTTT.

This sequence joins TRBV6-6 and TRBJ2-7, with TRBD2 identical over 10 bases. CDR3 length: 14 amino acids. The germline V gene encodes CDR1 MNHNY and CDR2 SVGAGI (reference sequence). The ends lost 5 bases at V and 3 bases at J; junction bases unmatched: 4. CDR3 region: CASSTGTSVYEQYF. CDR3 DNA: TGTGCCAGCAGTACAGGGACTAGCGTCTACGAGCAGTACTTC.

The chain links TRBV6-5 to TRBJ1-1, with no clear D. Germline V gene sequence: CDR1 MNHEY, CDR2 SVGAGI. With 7 bases removed from V and 11 bases from J, the gap between germline ends came to 20 bases. The CDR3 runs 13 residues. CDR3: CASTEGGWSAAFF. The DNA of the CDR3 is TGTGCCAGCACCGAGGGAGGGTGGAGCGCGGCTTTCTTT.

This clone has only a few counts. The chain couples TRBV3-1 (or the pseudogene TRBV3-2) to TRBJ2-7, with D possibly being TRBD2 (5 bases). Germline values: CDR1 LGHDT, CDR2 YNNKEL (reference sequence). This CDR3 spans 15 amino acids. Trimming shortened V by 0 bases and J by 9 bases, and 18 bases separated the two germline ends. CDR3 nucleotides: TGTGCCAGCAGCCAAGATGCGGCGGGCCGAGGTCGGCAGTACTTC. It encodes CASSQDAAGRGRQYF.

CDR3 sequence (DNA): TGTGCCAGCAAGGAGGGTAGCGGGAGGGCCGTCGGTGGTGAGCAGTTCTTC. Translated: CASKEGSGRAVGGEQFF. The genes are TRBV28 and TRBJ2-1; 11 bases are a match to TRBD2. V trimming: 7 bases; J trimming: 9 bases; junction bases outside the gene matches: 17. CDR1 is MDHEN, CDR2 SYDVKM, per germline. The CDR3 runs 17 residues.

V gene TRBV19 combines with J gene TRBJ1-4, with TRBD1 identical over 7 bases. The CDR3 consists of 15 residues. Germline V CDR1 and CDR2: LNHDA, SQIVND (reference sequence). V lost 3 bases to trimming and J lost 10 bases; unmatched junction nucleotides: 11. The CDR3 is CASSIITGQSGKLFF. CDR3 DNA: TGTGCCAGTAGTATCATCACGGGACAGAGTGGAAAACTGTTTTTT.